This TCR beta chain was identified during a study of identical twins. Whole-study results and caveats: Fewer insertions marked abundant cord blood beta clonotypes; young adult naive trended weakly, memory not at all. Models underestimated out-of-frame TCR alpha sharing in monozygotic twins. Out-of-frame beta sequences exhibited a weaker degree of excess twin sharing.

MiXCR was run by TCRdb on the 5' RACE reads, yielding one entry per CDR3 protein. The data show 350,000 or so distinct CDR3 sequences, approximately 9.1% seen once. Turning to this clonotype: Its cognate antigen is unknown.

Healthy Caucasians, and only they, were the donors. Looked up from germline, CDR1 is SGHRS and CDR2 is YFSETQ. The CDR3 runs 12 residues. The ends were cut back, 0 bases at V and 10 bases at J, with 8 bases in the middle. This chain uses TRBV5-1 with TRBJ2-1; D is ambiguous. This TCR was sampled from a woman in her 50s in good health. Sequencing was done on a sample of naive T cells sorted from blood. DNA of the CDR3: TGCGCCAGCAGCTTGGGCTGGTCGGAGCAGTTCTTC. Encoded protein: CASSLGWSEQFF.